This is a list of T cell receptor beta chains from one sample in a study of T-cell memory formation after mild COVID-19. From the 5' RACE reads, TCRdb called clonotypes with MiXCR, one entry per CDR3 protein. The repertoire holds 280,000 or so distinct CDR3 sequences, with approximately 7.6% as singletons. Input material: PBMCs or a T cell subset sorted from them (not recorded which). The origin of the receptors is a man between 18 and 35 years old who had mild COVID-19 (a few samples of this study predate the infection). Cell type and time point are not known. CDR3s include the opening cysteine and the closing phenylalanine or tryptophan. A D gene is named only where the DNA matches it firmly. For some rows the clone size is stated as once, few or many, or as a class when expanded; others skip it.

TRBJ2-7 | many | - | TRBV11-2 | TGTGCCAGCAGCTCGGGACAAGGCTTCGGCGAGCAGTACTTC | CASSSGQGFGEQYF
TRBJ2-6 | - | - | TRBV20-1 | TGCAGTGCTAGGCCCCCAGGGAACTTAGGGGCCAACGTCCTGACTTTC | CSARPPGNLGANVLTF
TRBJ2-3 | few | TRBD2 | TRBV4-1 | TGCGCCAGCAGCCAAGATACGGCGGGGAGGGGAAGGGGCACAGATACGCAGTATTTT | CASSQDTAGRGRGTDTQYF
TRBJ1-1 | - | - | TRBV7-9 | TGTGCCAGCAGCCCCGCAGGGGAGGCTTTCTTT | CASSPAGEAFF
TRBJ1-6 | - | - | TRBV24-1 | TGTGCCACCAGTGGGCTTGCCGTCGGGGCTAATTCACCCCTCCACTTT | CATSGLAVGANSPLHF
TRBJ2-5 | few | - | TRBV7-9 | TGTGCCAGCAGCTTAACAAAGGAGATCCAGTACTTC | CASSLTKEIQYF
TRBJ2-5 | many | TRBD1 | TRBV15 | TGTGCCACCAGCAGAGACATAACACAGGGGAAGGAGACCCAGTACTTC | CATSRDITQGKETQYF
TRBJ2-3 | many | - | TRBV4-3 | TGCGCCAGCAGCCAAGATAACTCGCCGGGGGATACGCAGTATTTT | CASSQDNSPGDTQYF
TRBJ2-7 | - | TRBD1 | TRBV18 | TGTGCCAGCTCACCGGATTTTAGGACAGGGGGAGAGCAGTACTTC | CASSPDFRTGGEQYF
TRBJ2-1 | - | - | TRBV7-2 | TGTGCCAGCAGAAAGAGTGATAATGAGCAGTTCTTC | CASRKSDNEQFF
TRBJ1-1 | - | - | TRBV7-3 | TGTGCCAGCAGCCCCCAGGGTAGTATGAACACTGAAGCTTTT | CASSPQGSMNTEAF
TRBJ2-1 | few | TRBD1 | TRBV12-3/TRBV12-4 | TGTGCCAGCAGGATACAGGGGTCTTACTCCTACAATGAGCAGTTCTTC | CASRIQGSYSYNEQFF
TRBJ1-6 | few | - | TRBV2 | TGTGCCAGCAGTGCGCGGGGTGGTAATTCACCCCTCCACTTT | CASSARGGNSPLHF
TRBJ2-7 | many | - | TRBV6-5 | TGTGCCAGCAGTTACCGCGCCAGGTCGGGTTACGAGCAGTACTTC | CASSYRARSGYEQYF
TRBJ2-1 | few | TRBD2 | TRBV10-1 | TGCGCCAGCAGTGAGGCCGCGGGGGTCAATGAGCAGTTCTTC | CASSEAAGVNEQFF
TRBJ1-4 | many | TRBD1 | TRBV29-1 | TGCAGCGTTGAAGCGCCTCCGGGACAGGGGGGCGGAAAACTGTTTTTT | CSVEAPPGQGGGKLFF
TRBJ2-2 | - | TRBD2 | TRBV20-1 | TGCAGTGCTAGGGATCCAGCGGGGAGCGGGGAGCTGTTTTTT | CSARDPAGSGELFF
TRBJ2-7 | once | - | TRBV5-1 | TGCGCCAGCAGCTTGGGGGACTCCTACAATGAGCAGTACTTC | CASSLGDSYNEQYF
TRBJ2-6 | few | TRBD1 | TRBV7-3 | TGTGCCAGCAGCCCACAACAGGGGGCGCGTTCTGGGGCCAACGTCCTGACTTTC | CASSPQQGARSGANVLTF
TRBJ1-1 | - | TRBD1 | TRBV7-6 | TGTGCCAGCAGCTTAGGGGGACAGGTTGCATCCACTGAAGCTTTCTTT | CASSLGGQVASTEAFF
TRBJ2-1 | - | TRBD1 | TRBV5-4 | TGTGCCAGCAGCAAGACAGGGGTCGGCTACAATGAGCAGTTCTTC | CASSKTGVGYNEQFF
TRBJ2-5 | many | - | TRBV5-6 | TGTGCCAGCAGCTTGAGGGGCGGGGTAGAGACCCAGTACTTC | CASSLRGGVETQYF
TRBJ2-5 | few | TRBD2 | TRBV4-3 | TGCGCCAGCAGCGACACCTCCAGCCTAGCGGGAGAGACCCAGTACTTC | CASSDTSSLAGETQYF
TRBJ1-1 | many | TRBD1 | TRBV6-5 | TGTGCCAGCAGACCGGACAGGGGCCGGAGAGCTTTCTTT | CASRPDRGRRAFF
TRBJ2-1 | - | - | TRBV7-8 | TGTGCCAGCAGCATAGAGGGGGGTTATGAGCAGTTCTTC | CASSIEGGYEQFF
TRBJ1-1 | few | - | TRBV7-9 | TGTGCCAGCAGCTTGTATTCAGCTGAAGCTTTCTTT | CASSLYSAEAFF
TRBJ1-2 | few | TRBD1 | TRBV6-5 | TGTGCCAGCAGTTACGGCGGGACAGGGTCTAATAGATATGGCTACACCTTC | CASSYGGTGSNRYGYTF
TRBJ2-2 | few | - | TRBV12-3/TRBV12-4 | TGTGCCAGCACTTTAGAGACAGGCGCCGCCGGGGAGCTGTTTTTT | CASTLETGAAGELFF
TRBJ1-1 | - | TRBD1 | TRBV6-1 | TGTGCCAGCAGTGAGGACAGGAAAAACACTGAAGCTTTCTTT | CASSEDRKNTEAFF
TRBJ2-7 | - | TRBD1 | TRBV27 | TGTGCCAGCAGTAGGACAGGGCTCGAGCAGTACTTC | CASSRTGLEQYF
TRBJ1-2 | few | TRBD1 | TRBV10-3 | TGTGCCATCAAAGGACAGGGCTATGGCTACACCTTC | CAIKGQGYGYTF
TRBJ2-1 | - | - | TRBV7-2 | TGTGCCAGCAGCTTAGCTCTCTACAGTAACAATGAGCAGTTCTTC | CASSLALYSNNEQFF
TRBJ1-4 | - | TRBD1 | TRBV9 | TGTGCCAGCAGCCCGGGACAGGGGGCGCCGGTAGCCGAAAAACTGTTTTTT | CASSPGQGAPVAEKLFF
TRBJ1-6 | many | TRBD1 | TRBV12-3/TRBV12-4 | TGTGCCAGCAGCTTAGTCACAGGGGGCGAGTCACCCCTCCACTTT | CASSLVTGGESPLHF
TRBJ1-4 | many | - | TRBV10-3 | TGTGCCATCAGTGAGCCGCGTGAGGAAAAACTGTTTTTT | CAISEPREEKLFF
TRBJ1-2 | few | TRBD1 | TRBV27 | TGTGCCAGCAGTCCGGGACAGCCTACTCTCTATGGCTACACCTTC | CASSPGQPTLYGYTF
TRBJ2-7 | few | - | TRBV18 | TGTGCCAGCTCACCCCCGGGGGATCCCGGCGAGCAGTACTTC | CASSPPGDPGEQYF
TRBJ1-2 | - | TRBD1 | TRBV6-2/TRBV6-3 | TGTGCCAGCAGTTACTCGGGACAGGGAAACTATGGCTACACCTTC | CASSYSGQGNYGYTF
TRBJ1-6 | few | TRBD1 | TRBV28 | TGTGCCAGCAGGCATCACCTCAACAGGGGAAAGGAGAATTCACCCCTCCACTTT | CASRHHLNRGKENSPLHF
TRBJ2-5 | - | - | TRBV2 | TGTGCCAGCACCGCAGTGGGAGGAGAGACCCAGTACTTC | CASTAVGGETQYF
TRBJ2-5 | - | - | TRBV28 | TGTGCCAGCTCTCATCGTTATTGGAGAACTGGCCAAGAGACCCAGTACTTC | CASSHRYWRTGQETQYF
TRBJ1-1 | few | - | TRBV7-9 | TGTGCCAGCAGCCCCCCGTTCCCGGGACAGAACACTGAAGCTTTCTTT | CASSPPFPGQNTEAFF
TRBJ1-5 | few | - | TRBV5-6 | TGTGCCAGCAGCCGCAAGAATCAGCCCCAGCATTTT | CASSRKNQPQHF
TRBJ2-6 | - | TRBD1 | TRBV12-3/TRBV12-4 | TGTGCCAGCAGTTCGGGACAGGGGTCCGGGGCCAACGTCCTGACTTTC | CASSSGQGSGANVLTF
TRBJ1-1 | many | - | TRBV7-2 | TGTGCCAGCAGCTTAGGTACAGGGTATGAAGCTTTCTTT | CASSLGTGYEAFF
TRBJ1-1 | - | - | TRBV9 | TGTGCCAGCAGCCCTACGACCGAACCCGCGGGAGCTTTCTTT | CASSPTTEPAGAFF
TRBJ2-7 | few | TRBD1 | TRBV20-1 | TGCAGTGCTAGAGGGGGACAGGGAGGTATATCCCCCTACGAGCAGTACTTC | CSARGGQGGISPYEQYF
TRBJ2-3 | - | TRBD2 | TRBV20-1 | TGCAGTGCTAGATCCCCTAGCGGGGTGGATACGCAGTATTTT | CSARSPSGVDTQYF
TRBJ1-6 | - | TRBD1 | TRBV12-3/TRBV12-4 | TGTGCCAGCAAAAACACAGGGGAGGGACCCCTCCACTTT | CASKNTGEGPLHF
TRBJ2-2 | few | - | TRBV5-1 | TGCGCCAGCAGCTCCCCTATCCCCGGGGAGCTGTTTTTT | CASSSPIPGELFF
TRBJ2-3 | - | TRBD1 | TRBV27 | TGTGCCAGCAGTTCGTGGACAGGAACAGAGGATACGCAGTATTTT | CASSSWTGTEDTQYF
TRBJ2-1 | few | TRBD2 | TRBV20-1 | TGCAGTGCTAGAGCCGATGCTAGCGGGGGTTACAATGAGCAGTTCTTC | CSARADASGGYNEQFF
TRBJ2-2 | many | - | TRBV7-7 | TGTGCCAGCAGCTCCTCTCGGAGCAATACCGGGGAGCTGTTTTTT | CASSSSRSNTGELFF
TRBJ2-3 | - | - | TRBV25-1 | TGTGCCAGCAGTGAAGTTCAACTAGCCGGAGGGAATACGCAGTATTTT | CASSEVQLAGGNTQYF
TRBJ2-1 | few | - | TRBV4-3 | TGCGCCAGCAGCCAAGAGAGATACAATGAGCAGTTCTTC | CASSQERYNEQFF
TRBJ2-3 | - | TRBD1 | TRBV27 | TGTGCCAGCAGTTTTCGCTTACAGGGGGTGGAATATTTT | CASSFRLQGVEYF
TRBJ2-6 | many | - | TRBV7-3 | TGTGCCAGCAGCTTCCTTAGCGGCTCTGGGGCCAACGTCCTGACTTTC | CASSFLSGSGANVLTF